This TCR beta chain was observed in a study of cytomegalovirus exposure and HLA in healthy donors. Study-wide results and limits: The availability of immune exposure information extended only to CMV serostatus. V- and J-gene trimming of TCR beta was linked (in a later analysis) to a missense DCLRE1C variant. Per a prior analysis, the majority of TCR beta V segments were productive roughly 87% or roughly 30% of the time.

Regarding this clone: Its antigen is unidentified.

Germline V gene sequence: CDR1 MDHEN, CDR2 SYDVKM. V was trimmed by 10 bases and J by 3 bases, leaving 16 bases between them. There are 13 residues in the CDR3. PCR employed 60 Vbeta and 13 Jbeta primers. Method: immunoSEQ multiplex PCR; TCRdb's copy keeps in-frame clones and lacks some. Here the sample spans about 160,000 clones, 70% to 90% being singletons. Everyone who donated was a healthy bone marrow donor. The source is a woman between 18 and 29 years old in good health and CMV-seronegative. Sequenced sample: PBMCs. This sequence joins TRBV28 and TRBJ2-7; D is perhaps TRBD1 (6 bases). The CDR3 sequence: CATEQGFLYEQYF. CDR3 coding DNA: TGTGCCACGGAACAGGGCTTCCTCTACGAGCAGTACTTC. The variable domain in full, completed from reference TRBV28 and TRBJ2-7, reads DVKVTQSSRYLVKRTGEKVFLECVQDMDHENMFWYRQDPGLGLRLIYFSYDVKMKEKGDIPEGYSVSREKKERFSLILESASTNQTSMYLCATEQGFLYEQYFGPGTRLTVT.